This T cell receptor (beta chain) is drawn from a study of T cells in Graves' hyperthyroidism and ophthalmopathy. Regions amplified from RNA transcripts were the TCR beta CDR3 regions. With the HTBI primer set, the TCR CDR3 went through a first round of RT-PCR. MiXCR, applied by TCRdb to the multiplex PCR reads, yields one record per CDR3 protein. The repertoire has 470,000 or so distinct CDR3 sequences, less than 25% of them found once; the top ten carry more than 20%. The CDR3 is 16 amino acids. V was clipped by 2 bases and J by 1 base; unmatched bases: 4. Germline V gene sequence: CDR1 MGHDK, CDR2 SYGVNS.

V and J are TRBV25-1 and TRBJ2-5; 10 bases line up with TRBD2. The sequence came from a man aged 18 to 35 with Graves' hyperthyroidism. Sequencing was performed on blood. Here the CDR3 DNA reads TGTGCCAGCAGTGAAAGTAGCGGGAGGTCCCAAGAGACCCAGTACTTC. Translated, it gives CASSESSGRSQETQYF. Using reference TRBV25-1 and TRBJ2-5 for the parts outside the CDR3, the full variable domain is EADIYQTPRYLVIGTGKKITLECSQTMGHDKMYWYQQDPGMELHLIHYSYGVNSTEKGDLSSESTVSRIRTEHFPLTLESARPSHTSQYLCASSESSGRSQETQYFGPGTRLLVL.